This TCR beta chain was retrieved from a study of T cell repertoires in MIS-A myocarditis (dated by TCRdb to between 2021 and 2023). The QIAamp DNA FFPE kit was used to extract genomic DNA from formalin-fixed paraffin-embedded autopsy tissue. The CDR3 holds 14 amino acids from the cysteine to the phenylalanine. The DNA shown is the 42-base CDR3, in frame from base 1. According to the germline V gene, CDR1 reads MGHRA and CDR2 reads YSYEKL. A distance of 13 bases separates the germline ends of V and J, which lose 4 bases and 4 bases respectively. TCRbeta CDR3 regions were amplified by the immunoSEQ bias-controlled multiplex PCR and were subjected to high-throughput sequencing. As for how the authors treated the data: The immunoSEQ vendor pipeline collapsed and filtered CDR3 sequences to measure the abundance and frequency of each unique TCRbeta CDR3. Dominant CDR3 amino acid sequences were clustered with SARS-CoV-2-specific ImmuneCODE TCRbeta sequences by CD-HIT using a 90% global sequence identity threshold. Clones were classed as hyperexpanded at frequencies of 0.1 to 1 and as large at frequencies of 0.01 to 0.1. For the dominant clones, CDR3 amino acid sequences and V and J gene assignments were confirmed with MiXCR. The R stringdist package was used to calculate Levenshtein distances between the patient clonotypes and the ImmuneCODE hits. Sourced from immuneACCESS, this table was stored by TCRdb with only in-frame sequences that have V and J called. A share of the clones is absent; for the studies checked, an unresolved V gene accounts for under half, and the remainder has no known explanation. The DNA was the basis for D and trimming; V, J and clone size are from that table. The sample data list about 11,000 clones, and roughly 80% of these were observed just once. The ten largest clones represent approximately 28% of the sample.

This clone was counted only a few times. Its antigen is unknown. Per-base quality was not reported, and no clone a single base away is much larger than it. The origin of this receptor is a man between 18 and 35 years old with fulminant myocarditis from multisystem inflammatory syndrome in adults (MIS-A) after COVID-19. The rearranged chain carries TRBV4-1 and TRBJ2-5; D gene: possibly TRBD2, on 5 matching bases. The specimen was right ventricle heart tissue obtained at autopsy. The label giving this sample's cell subset or site can be read as: cardiac tissue sample (left or right ventricle, interventricular septum, or pericardium). The CDR3 loop reads CASSPMTTGETQYF. The sequence in DNA is TGCGCCAGCAGCCCCATGACTACCGGAGAGACCCAGTACTTC.